This T cell receptor (beta chain) appears in the sequencing data of a study of human T cells and chemical hapten exposure. Study observations and caveats: Donors had alopecia, so their immune response may differ from healthy people's.

This clonotype was counted a few times. What it binds is unknown. TCRdb reanalysed the RACE reads using MiXCR and keeps one entry per CDR3 protein. The table includes around 380,000 distinct CDR3 sequences, approximately 5% detected once. V trimming: 7 bases; J trimming: 0 bases; junction bases outside the gene matches: 0. Germline CDR1 and CDR2: SQVTM and ANQGSEA. The CDR3 contains 13 residues. As to time point: patch test 1, 2 weeks after DPC sensitization. Regarding treatment: therapeutic diphenylcyclopropenone sensitization with weekly scalp DPC. Unfractionated whole blood served as the source for total RNA extraction.

The genes are TRBV29-1 and TRBJ2-3; 11 nucleotides match TRBD2. The sequence came from a woman between 50 and 59 years old with alopecia areata. Some clones in this sample may be carry-over from other donors' samples. The specimen comprised whole blood, sampled in connection with sensitization to the hapten diphenylcyclopropenone (DPC). CDR3: CSGTSGSTDTQYF. In nucleotides, the CDR3 is TGCAGCGGGACTAGCGGGAGCACAGATACGCAGTATTTT.